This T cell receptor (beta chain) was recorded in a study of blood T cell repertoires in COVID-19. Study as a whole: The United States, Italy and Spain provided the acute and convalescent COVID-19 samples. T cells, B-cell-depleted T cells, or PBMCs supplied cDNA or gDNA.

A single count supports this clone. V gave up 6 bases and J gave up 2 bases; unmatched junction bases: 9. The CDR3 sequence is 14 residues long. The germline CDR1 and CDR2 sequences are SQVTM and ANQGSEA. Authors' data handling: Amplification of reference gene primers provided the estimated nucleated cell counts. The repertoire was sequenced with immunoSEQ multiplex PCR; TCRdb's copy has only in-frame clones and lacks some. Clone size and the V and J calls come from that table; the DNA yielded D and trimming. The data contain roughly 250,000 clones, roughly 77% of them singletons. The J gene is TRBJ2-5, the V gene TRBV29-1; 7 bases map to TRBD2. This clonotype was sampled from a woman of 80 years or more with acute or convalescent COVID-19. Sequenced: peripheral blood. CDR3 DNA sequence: TGCAGCGTGAAGCGGGGATACGCTCAAGAGACCCAGTACTTC. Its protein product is CSVKRGYAQETQYF.